What follows is one T cell receptor (beta chain) and its context. The clone's antigen remains unknown. Base qualities are not recorded, but no much larger clone differs from it by a single base. This sample stems from a study of T cell changes during pregnancy in multiple sclerosis (dated by TCRdb to about 2019). In the study overall: Changes in the T cell repertoire over the course of pregnancy were examined in this study in women with multiple sclerosis.

Preparation of the library involved the immunoSEQ multiplex PCR assay. TCRdb took over this immuneACCESS table, retaining in-frame rearrangements with V and J assigned. Such tables are incomplete; in checked studies, under half of the missing clones stem from an unresolved V gene, and the remainder is unexplained. The sample table lists about 31,000 clones, roughly 87% of them with a count of one. The ten largest clones add up to around 8% of the sample. There are 15 amino acids in the CDR3, from cysteine to phenylalanine inclusive. The CDR3 DNA has 45 bases and is translated from base 1. The germline V gene encodes CDR1 LNHDA and CDR2 SQIVND (reference sequence). The V and J ends are trimmed by 0 bases and 5 bases, leaving 11 bases between them.

The rearrangement joined TRBV19 to TRBJ1-5; the D gene is possibly TRBD1, with 6 bases matching. This sample comprised CD8+ T cells from peripheral blood mononuclear cells, obtained before pregnancy. The receptor comes from a female donor with multiple sclerosis, enrolled in a pregnancy study. The CDR3 amino acid sequence is: CASSIDAGVDQPQHF. The bases are TGTGCCAGTAGTATAGACGCAGGGGTGGATCAGCCCCAGCATTTT.